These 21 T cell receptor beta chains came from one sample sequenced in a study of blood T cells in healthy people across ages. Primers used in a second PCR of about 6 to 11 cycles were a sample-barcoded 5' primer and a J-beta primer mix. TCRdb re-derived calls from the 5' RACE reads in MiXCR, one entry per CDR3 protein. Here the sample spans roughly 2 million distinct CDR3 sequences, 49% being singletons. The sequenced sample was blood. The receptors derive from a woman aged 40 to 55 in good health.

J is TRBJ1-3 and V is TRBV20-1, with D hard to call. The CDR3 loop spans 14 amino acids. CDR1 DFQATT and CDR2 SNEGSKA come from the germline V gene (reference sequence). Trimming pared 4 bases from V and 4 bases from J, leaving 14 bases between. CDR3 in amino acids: CSAILNLQGNTIYF. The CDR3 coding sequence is TGCAGTGCTATCTTAAACCTCCAAGGAAACACCATATATTTT.

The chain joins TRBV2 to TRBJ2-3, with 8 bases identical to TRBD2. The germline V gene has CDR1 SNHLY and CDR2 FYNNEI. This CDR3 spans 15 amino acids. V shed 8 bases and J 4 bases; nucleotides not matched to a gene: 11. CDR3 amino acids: CASRLRAGGSDTQYF. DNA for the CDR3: TGTGCCAGCCGTCTTAGGGCGGGGGGATCAGATACGCAGTATTTT.

DNA of the CDR3: TGCGCCAGCAGCGACCCTGGCCAGGGCCAGTACTTC. Its protein product is CASSDPGQGQYF. The rearrangement uses TRBV5-1 and TRBJ2-7; D might be TRBD1 (5 bases). This CDR3 region has 12 residues. V gave up 4 bases and J gave up 10 bases, with 15 bases separating them. Germline V CDR1 and CDR2: SGHRS, YFSETQ.

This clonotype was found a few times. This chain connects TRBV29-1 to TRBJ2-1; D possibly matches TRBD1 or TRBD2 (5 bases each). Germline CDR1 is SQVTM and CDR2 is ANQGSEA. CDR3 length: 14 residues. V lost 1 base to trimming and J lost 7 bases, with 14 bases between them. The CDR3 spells CSVEGTLGENEQFF. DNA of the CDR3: TGCAGCGTTGAAGGAACGTTGGGGGAAAATGAGCAGTTCTTC.

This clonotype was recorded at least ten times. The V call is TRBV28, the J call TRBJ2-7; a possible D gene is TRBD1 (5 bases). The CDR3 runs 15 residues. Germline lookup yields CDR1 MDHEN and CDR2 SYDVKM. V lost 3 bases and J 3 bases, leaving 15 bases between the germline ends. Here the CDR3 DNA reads TGTGCCAGCAGTTTTCCCCCCCCAGGGAACTACGAGCAGTACTTC. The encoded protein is CASSFPPPGNYEQYF.

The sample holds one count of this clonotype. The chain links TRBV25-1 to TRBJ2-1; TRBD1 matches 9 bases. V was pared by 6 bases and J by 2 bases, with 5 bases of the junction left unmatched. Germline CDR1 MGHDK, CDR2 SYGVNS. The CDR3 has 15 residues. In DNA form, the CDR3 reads TGTGCCAGCAGAACCGACAGGGGGACCTACAATGAGCAGTTCTTC. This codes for CASRTDRGTYNEQFF.

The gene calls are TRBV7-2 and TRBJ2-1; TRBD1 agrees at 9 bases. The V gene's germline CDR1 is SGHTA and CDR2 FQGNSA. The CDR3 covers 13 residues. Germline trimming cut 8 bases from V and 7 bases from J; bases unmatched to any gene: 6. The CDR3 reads CASRGTGLNEQFF. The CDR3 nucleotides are TGTGCCAGCCGAGGGACAGGGCTAAATGAGCAGTTCTTC.

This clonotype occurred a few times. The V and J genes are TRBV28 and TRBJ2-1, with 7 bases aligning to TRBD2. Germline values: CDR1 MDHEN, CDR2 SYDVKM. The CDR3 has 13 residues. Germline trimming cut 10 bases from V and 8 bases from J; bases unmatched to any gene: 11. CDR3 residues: CATPGRGTDEQFF. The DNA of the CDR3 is TGTGCCACACCCGGGCGGGGGACGGATGAGCAGTTCTTC.

The CDR3 nucleotides read TGTGCCAGCAGCCGTCAACTAGCGGTAACCTACAATGAGCAGTTCTTC. Translating it yields CASSRQLAVTYNEQFF. The chain combines TRBV3-1 with TRBJ2-1; TRBD2 agrees at 8 bases. Germline V gene data show CDR1 as LGHDT and CDR2 as YNNKEL (reference sequence). Trimming removed 4 bases from V and 2 bases from J; junction bases left unmatched: 7. The CDR3 totals 16 residues.

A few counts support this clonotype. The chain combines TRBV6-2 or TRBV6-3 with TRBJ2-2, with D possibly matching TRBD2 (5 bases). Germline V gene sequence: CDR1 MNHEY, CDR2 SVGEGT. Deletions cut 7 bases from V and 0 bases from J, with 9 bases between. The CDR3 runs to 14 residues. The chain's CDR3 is CASNQAANTGELFF. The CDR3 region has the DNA TGTGCCAGCAACCAAGCGGCGAACACCGGGGAGCTGTTTTTT.

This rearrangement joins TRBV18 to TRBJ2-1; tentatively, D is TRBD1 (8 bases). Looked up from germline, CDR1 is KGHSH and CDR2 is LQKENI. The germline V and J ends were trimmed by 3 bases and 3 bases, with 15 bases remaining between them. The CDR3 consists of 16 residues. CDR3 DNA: TGTGCCAGCTCACCGAACAGGGGGGGAATCTACAATGAGCAGTTCTTC. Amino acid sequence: CASSPNRGGIYNEQFF.

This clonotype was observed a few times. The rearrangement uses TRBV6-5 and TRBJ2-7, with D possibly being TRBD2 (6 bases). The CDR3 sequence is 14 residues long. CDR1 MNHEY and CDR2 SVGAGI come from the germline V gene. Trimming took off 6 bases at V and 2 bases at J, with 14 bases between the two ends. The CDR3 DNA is TGTGCCAGCAGCCCTATGGAGGGGACCTACGAGCAGTACTTC. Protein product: CASSPMEGTYEQYF.

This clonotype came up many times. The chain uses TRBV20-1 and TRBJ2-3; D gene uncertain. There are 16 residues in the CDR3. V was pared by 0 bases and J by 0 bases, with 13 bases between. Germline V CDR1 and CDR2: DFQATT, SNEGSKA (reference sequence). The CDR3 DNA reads TGCAGTGCTAGAGATGGAAGAAGCATAAGCACAGATACGCAGTATTTT. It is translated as CSARDGRSISTDTQYF.

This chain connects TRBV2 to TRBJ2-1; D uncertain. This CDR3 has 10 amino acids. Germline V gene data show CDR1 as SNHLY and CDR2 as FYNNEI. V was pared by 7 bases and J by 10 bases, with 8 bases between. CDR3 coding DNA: TGTGCCAGCACCCACTCCGAGCAGTTCTTC. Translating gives CASTHSEQFF.

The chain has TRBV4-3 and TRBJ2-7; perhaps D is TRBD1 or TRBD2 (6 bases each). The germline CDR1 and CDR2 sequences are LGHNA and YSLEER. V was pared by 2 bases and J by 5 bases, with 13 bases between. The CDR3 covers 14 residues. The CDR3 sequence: CASSQTEGHNEQYF. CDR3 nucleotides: TGCGCCAGCAGCCAAACGGAGGGACACAACGAGCAGTACTTC.

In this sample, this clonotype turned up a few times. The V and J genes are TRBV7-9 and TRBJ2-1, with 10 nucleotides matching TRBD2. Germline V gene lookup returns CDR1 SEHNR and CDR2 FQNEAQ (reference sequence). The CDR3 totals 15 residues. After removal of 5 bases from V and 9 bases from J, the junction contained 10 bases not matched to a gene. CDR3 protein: CASSRSGGAYGEQFF. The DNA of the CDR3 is TGTGCCAGCAGCAGGAGCGGGGGGGCTTATGGTGAGCAGTTCTTC. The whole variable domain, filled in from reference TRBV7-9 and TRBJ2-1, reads DTGVSQNPRHKITKRGQNVTFRCDPISEHNRLYWYRQTLGQGPEFLTYFQNEAQLEKSRLLSDRFSAERPKGSFSTLEIQRTEQGDSAMYLCASSRSGGAYGEQFFGPGTRLTVL.

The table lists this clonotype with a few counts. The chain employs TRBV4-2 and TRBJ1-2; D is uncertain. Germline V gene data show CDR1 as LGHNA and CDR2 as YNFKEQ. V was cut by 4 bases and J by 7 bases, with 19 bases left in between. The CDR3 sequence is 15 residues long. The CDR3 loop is CASSRDVQSSLGYTF. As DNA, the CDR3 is TGTGCCAGCAGCCGCGATGTACAGTCCTCCCTTGGCTACACCTTC.

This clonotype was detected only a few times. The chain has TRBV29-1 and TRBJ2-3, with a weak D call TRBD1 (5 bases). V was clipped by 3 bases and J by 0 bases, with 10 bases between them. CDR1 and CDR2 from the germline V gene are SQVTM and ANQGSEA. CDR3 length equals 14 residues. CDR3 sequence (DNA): TGCAGCGTTGACAGGGCAACTAGCACAGATACGCAGTATTTT. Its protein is CSVDRATSTDTQYF.

CDR3 nucleotides: TGTGCCAGCAGCTTAGCAGGGGCGGACACTGAAGCTTTCTTT. Amino acid sequence: CASSLAGADTEAFF. The chain is built from TRBV7-9 and TRBJ1-1, with a possible D match to TRBD1 (5 bases). CDR1 and CDR2 (germline): SEHNR, FQNEAQ (reference sequence). The length of the CDR3 is 14 residues. The germline V and J ends were trimmed by 0 bases and 3 bases, with 8 bases remaining between them. Looking up the rest from reference TRBV7-9 and TRBJ1-1 gives the full variable domain: DTGVSQNPRHKITKRGQNVTFRCDPISEHNRLYWYRQTLGQGPEFLTYFQNEAQLEKSRLLSDRFSAERPKGSFSTLEIQRTEQGDSAMYLCASSLAGADTEAFFGQGTRLTVV.

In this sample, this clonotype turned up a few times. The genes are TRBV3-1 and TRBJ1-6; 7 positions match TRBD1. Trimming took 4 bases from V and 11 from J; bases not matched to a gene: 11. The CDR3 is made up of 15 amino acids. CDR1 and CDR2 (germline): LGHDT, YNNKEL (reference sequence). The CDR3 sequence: CASSPSDRSSAPLHF. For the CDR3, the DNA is TGTGCCAGCAGCCCCTCGGACAGGTCCTCTGCACCCCTCCACTTT.

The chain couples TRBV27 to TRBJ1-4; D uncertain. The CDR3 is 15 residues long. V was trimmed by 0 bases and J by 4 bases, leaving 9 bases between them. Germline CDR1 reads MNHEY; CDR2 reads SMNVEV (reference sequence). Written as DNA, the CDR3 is TGTGCCAGCAGTTTATCGGGAAGTCTTAATGAAAAACTGTTTTTT. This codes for CASSLSGSLNEKLFF.